The text below deals with one TCR beta chain. Its target is not known. The data are from a study of shared clonotypes between healthy human individuals. Study results and limitations: Genetic and exposure-history diversity was limited by the small donor number.

Data came from immunoSEQ multiplex PCR; TCRdb stores just in-frame clones and leaves some out. The profile shows 950,000 to 1,200,000 clones, 70% to 80% of them singletons. Germline V CDR1 and CDR2: MNHNY, SVGAGI (reference sequence). There are 16 residues in the CDR3. The V gene lost 2 bases and the J gene lost 1 base, with 12 bases spanning the gap. The source of this sequence is a man between 18 and 35 years old in good health. Some clones in this sample may be carry-over from other donors' samples. The J gene is TRBJ1-5, the V gene TRBV6-6; tentatively, D is TRBD1 (5 bases). Material for sequencing was memory CD4+ T cells from PBMCs. The subset denotes: CD45RA-negative fraction. The CDR3 sequence: CASSYASGLSNQPQHF. CDR3 bases: TGTGCCAGCAGTTACGCTTCAGGGCTGAGCAATCAGCCCCAGCATTTT.